This TCR beta chain was sequenced for a study of T cell repertoires in cytomegalovirus infection. Study at large: Selection of CMV epitopes for the study included recently identified HLA-C-restricted and well-studied HLA-B-restricted ones. Evidence of both CMV infection and a matching HLA type came from public TCR beta signatures.

CDR3 length: 12 amino acids. The ends were cut back, 3 bases at V and 8 bases at J, with 5 bases in the middle. Study-level results: HLA-C-restricted CMV-specific TCR beta clonotypes prevailed in the ex vivo response. Using cumulative public TCR beta family frequency, the authors identified those who carried CMV together with the relevant HLA.

As to this clonotype: Its antigen is unidentified.

In TCRdb, the reads were re-called with MiXCR into one record per CDR3 protein. The top ten clones hold around a sixth of a sample with about half a million distinct CDR3 sequences, roughly a third of them seen once. The receptor's source is a human donor in good health (CMV status not recorded). Some clones in this sample may be carry-over from other donors' samples. V is TRBV12-3 or TRBV12-4 and J is TRBJ1-6; D uncertain. The sequencing used cultured PBMCs, collected from culture after CMV antigen stimulation. Here the CDR3 reads CASSFVDSPLHF. CDR3 sequence (DNA): TGTGCCAGCAGTTTCGTGGATTCACCCCTCCACTTT.